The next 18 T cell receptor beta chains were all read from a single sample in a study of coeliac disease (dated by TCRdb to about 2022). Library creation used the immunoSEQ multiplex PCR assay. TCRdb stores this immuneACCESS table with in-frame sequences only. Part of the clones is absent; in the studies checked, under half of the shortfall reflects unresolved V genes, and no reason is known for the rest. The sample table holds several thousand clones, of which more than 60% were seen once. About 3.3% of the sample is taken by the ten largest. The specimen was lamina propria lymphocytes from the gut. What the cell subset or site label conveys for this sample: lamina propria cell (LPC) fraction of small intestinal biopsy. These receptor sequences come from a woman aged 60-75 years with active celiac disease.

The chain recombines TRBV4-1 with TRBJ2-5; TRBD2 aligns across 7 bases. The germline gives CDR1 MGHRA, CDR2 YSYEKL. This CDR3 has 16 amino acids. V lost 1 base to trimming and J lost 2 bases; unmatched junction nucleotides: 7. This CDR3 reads CASSQGAALAQETQYF. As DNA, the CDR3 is TGCGCCAGCAGCCAAGGGGCGGCACTAGCGCAAGAGACCCAGTACTTC.

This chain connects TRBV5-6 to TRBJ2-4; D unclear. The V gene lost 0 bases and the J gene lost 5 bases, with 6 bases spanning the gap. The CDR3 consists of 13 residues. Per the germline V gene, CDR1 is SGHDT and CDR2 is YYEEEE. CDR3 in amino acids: CASSLEEENIQYF. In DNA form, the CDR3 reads TGTGCCAGCAGCTTGGAAGAGGAAAACATTCAGTACTTC.

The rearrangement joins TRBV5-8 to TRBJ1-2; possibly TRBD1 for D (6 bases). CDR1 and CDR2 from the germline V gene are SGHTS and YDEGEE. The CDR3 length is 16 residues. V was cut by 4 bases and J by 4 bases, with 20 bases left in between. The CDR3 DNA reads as TGTGCCAGCAGCCAACGGGGGGCGACGAGGAGCTATGGCTACACCTTC. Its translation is CASSQRGATRSYGYTF.

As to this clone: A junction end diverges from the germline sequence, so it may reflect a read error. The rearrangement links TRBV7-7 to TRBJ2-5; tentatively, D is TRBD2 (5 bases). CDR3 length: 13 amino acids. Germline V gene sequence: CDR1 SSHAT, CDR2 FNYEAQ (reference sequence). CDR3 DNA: TGTGCTAGCAGCTCCGGAAGCGGAGAGACCCAGTACTTC. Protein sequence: CASSSGSGETQYF.

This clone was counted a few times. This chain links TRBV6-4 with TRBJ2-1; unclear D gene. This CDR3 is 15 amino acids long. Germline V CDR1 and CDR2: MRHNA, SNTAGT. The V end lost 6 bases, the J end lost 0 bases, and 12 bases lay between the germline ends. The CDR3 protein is CASRPGISSYNEQFF. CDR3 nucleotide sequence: TGTGCCAGCAGGCCAGGCATAAGCTCCTACAATGAGCAGTTCTTC.

The CDR3 bases are TGCGCCAGCAGCTCCGGGACTCCGAACACCGGGGAGCTGTTTTTT. Protein sequence: CASSSGTPNTGELFF. V and J are TRBV5-1 and TRBJ2-2; tentative D call: TRBD2 (6 bases). Germline-derived CDR1 and CDR2 are SGHRS and YFSETQ. Trimming took 3 bases from V and 0 from J, leaving 9 bases between them. The CDR3 runs to 15 residues. Based on the CDR3 plus reference TRBV5-1 and TRBJ2-2, the full variable domain is KAGVTQTPRYLIKTRGQQVTLSCSPISGHRSVSWYQQTPGQGLQFLFEYFSETQRNKGNFPGRFSGRQFSNSRSEMNVSTLELGDSALYLCASSSGTPNTGELFFGEGSRLTVL.

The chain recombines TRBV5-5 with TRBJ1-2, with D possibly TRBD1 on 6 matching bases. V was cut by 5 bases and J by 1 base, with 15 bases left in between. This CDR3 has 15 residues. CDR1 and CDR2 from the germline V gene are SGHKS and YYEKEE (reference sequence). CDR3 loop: CASRMGGAVNYGYTF. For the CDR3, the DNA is TGTGCCAGCAGAATGGGGGGGGCGGTTAACTATGGCTACACCTTC.

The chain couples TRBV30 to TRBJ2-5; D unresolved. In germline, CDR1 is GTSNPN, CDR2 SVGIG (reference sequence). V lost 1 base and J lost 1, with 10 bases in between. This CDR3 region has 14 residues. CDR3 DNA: TGTGCCTGGAGTGAGTGGGCCACCCAAGAGACCCAGTACTTC. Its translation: CAWSEWATQETQYF.

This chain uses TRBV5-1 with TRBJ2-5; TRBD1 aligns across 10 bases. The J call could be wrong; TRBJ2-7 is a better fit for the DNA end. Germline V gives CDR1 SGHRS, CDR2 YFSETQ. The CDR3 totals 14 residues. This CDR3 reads CASNPGTGVYEQYF. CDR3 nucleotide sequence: TGCGCCAGCAACCCGGGGACAGGGGTCTACGAGCAGTACTTC.

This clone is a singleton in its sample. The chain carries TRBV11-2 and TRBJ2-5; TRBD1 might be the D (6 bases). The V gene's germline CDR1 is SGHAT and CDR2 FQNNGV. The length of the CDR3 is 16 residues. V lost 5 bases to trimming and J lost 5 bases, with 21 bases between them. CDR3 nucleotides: TGTGCCAGCAGCCCCCCGCAGGGGCGAGTGGAGGAGACCCAGTACTTC. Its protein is CASSPPQGRVEETQYF.

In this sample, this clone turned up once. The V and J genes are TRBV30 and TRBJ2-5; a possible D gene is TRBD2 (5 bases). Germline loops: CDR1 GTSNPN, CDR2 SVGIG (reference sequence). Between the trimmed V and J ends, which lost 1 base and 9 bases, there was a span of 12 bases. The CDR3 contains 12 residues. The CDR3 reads CAWSASLGAQYF. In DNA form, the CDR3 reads TGTGCCTGGAGTGCCTCTCTCGGGGCCCAGTACTTC.

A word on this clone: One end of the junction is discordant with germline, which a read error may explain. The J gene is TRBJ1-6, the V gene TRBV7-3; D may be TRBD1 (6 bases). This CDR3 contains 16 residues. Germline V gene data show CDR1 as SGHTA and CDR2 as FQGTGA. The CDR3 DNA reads TGTGTCAGCAGCTTAGGGGGGGGCGGGTCCGGTTCACCCCTCCACTTT. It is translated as CVSSLGGGGSGSPLHF.

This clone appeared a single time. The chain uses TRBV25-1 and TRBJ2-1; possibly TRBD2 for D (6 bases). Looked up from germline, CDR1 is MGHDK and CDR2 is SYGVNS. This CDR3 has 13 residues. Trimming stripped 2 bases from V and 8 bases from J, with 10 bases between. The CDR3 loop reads CASSEVEGYEQFF. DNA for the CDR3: TGTGCCAGCAGTGAAGTGGAGGGATATGAGCAGTTCTTC.

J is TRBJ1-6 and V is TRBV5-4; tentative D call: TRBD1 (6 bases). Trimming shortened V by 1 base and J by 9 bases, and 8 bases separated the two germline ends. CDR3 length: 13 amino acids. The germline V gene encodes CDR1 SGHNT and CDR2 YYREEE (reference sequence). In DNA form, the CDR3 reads TGTGCCAGCAGCTTGAGGGGGTTTTCACCCCTCCACTTT. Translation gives CASSLRGFSPLHF.

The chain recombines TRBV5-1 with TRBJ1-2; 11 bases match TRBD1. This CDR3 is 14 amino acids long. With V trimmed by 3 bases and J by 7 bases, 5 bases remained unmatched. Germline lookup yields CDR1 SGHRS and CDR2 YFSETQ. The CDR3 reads CASSSRTGGFGYTF. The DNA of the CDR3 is TGCGCCAGCAGCTCCCGGACAGGGGGCTTTGGCTACACCTTC.

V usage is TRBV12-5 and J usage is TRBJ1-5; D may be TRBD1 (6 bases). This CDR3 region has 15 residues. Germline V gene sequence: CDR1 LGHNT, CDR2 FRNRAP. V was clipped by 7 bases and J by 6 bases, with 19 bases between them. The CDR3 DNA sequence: TGTGCTAGTGATACCGGGACATTCGCTGGTCAGCCCCAGCATTTT. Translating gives CASDTGTFAGQPQHF.

CDR3 DNA: TGCAGCGTTGGACGGCAGGGCAAGCAGTATTTT. Protein product: CSVGRQGKQYF. The chain couples TRBV29-1 to TRBJ2-3; tentatively, D is TRBD1 (5 bases). Trimming took 4 bases from V and 11 from J, leaving 13 bases between them. CDR1 is SQVTM, CDR2 ANQGSEA, per germline. The CDR3 has 11 amino acids.

The CDR3 nucleotides are TGTGCCAGCAGTTTATCACTAGCCCTTAGCACAGATACGCAGTATTTT. Translating it yields CASSLSLALSTDTQYF. The genes are TRBV27 and TRBJ2-3; a weak D match, TRBD2 (6 bases). This CDR3 is 16 amino acids long. CDR1 is MNHEY, CDR2 SMNVEV, per germline (reference sequence). V was cut by 0 bases and J by 0 bases, with 10 bases left in between.